This entry lists 32 T cell receptor beta chains sequenced from one sample in a study of blood T cell repertoires in COVID-19. Some clones are missing from TCRdb's copy, which holds only in-frame ones; the method was immunoSEQ multiplex PCR. The data show roughly 240,000 clones, 83% seen once. The sequencing input was PBMCs or T cells enriched from blood (not recorded which). These receptors all stem from a woman between 40 and 50 years old who had been exposed to COVID-19.

The chain carries TRBV4-1 and TRBJ2-1; D possibly corresponds to TRBD1 (6 bases). V lost 1 base, J lost 3 bases, and 16 bases lay in between. CDR1 MGHRA and CDR2 YSYEKL come from the germline V gene. This CDR3 is 17 amino acids long. This CDR3 is CASSQAPYRDGYNEQFF. The CDR3, as DNA: TGCGCCAGCAGCCAAGCGCCTTACAGGGATGGCTACAATGAGCAGTTCTTC.

V gene TRBV6-1 combines with J gene TRBJ2-3; perhaps TRBD2 as D (5 bases). Trimming stripped 2 bases from V and 1 base from J, with 10 bases between. The CDR3 runs to 15 residues. Germline assignment: CDR1 MNHNS and CDR2 SASEGT. This CDR3 reads CASSEYSAGTDTQYF. In DNA, the CDR3 is TGTGCCAGCAGTGAATATAGCGCGGGCACAGATACGCAGTATTTT.

The chain links TRBV6-5 to TRBJ2-4, with D uncertain. V was clipped by 9 bases and J by 2 bases, with 5 bases between them. This CDR3 comprises 11 residues. Germline V gives CDR1 MNHEY, CDR2 SVGAGI. This CDR3 is CARRSKNIQYF. The CDR3 nucleotides are TGTGCCAGGCGTTCCAAAAACATTCAGTACTTC.

The rearrangement links TRBV3-1 (or the pseudogene TRBV3-2) to TRBJ1-2; D ambiguous. Germline CDR1 LGHDT, CDR2 YNNKEL (reference sequence). Trimming took off 6 bases at V and 4 bases at J, with 12 bases between the two ends. The CDR3 is 13 residues long. CDR3 loop: CASSSEGLYGYTF. Here the CDR3 DNA reads TGTGCCAGCAGTTCGGAGGGCCTCTATGGCTACACCTTC.

The genes are TRBV5-6 and TRBJ2-3; the match to TRBD2 covers 11 bases. The germline CDR1 and CDR2 sequences are SGHDT and YYEEEE. The CDR3 extends over 15 amino acids. V was clipped by 5 bases and J by 3 bases; unmatched bases: 5. DNA of the CDR3: TGTGCCAGCAGAACTAGCGGGGGATCGACAGATACGCAGTATTTT. It yields the protein CASRTSGGSTDTQYF.

The rearrangement links TRBV6-5 to TRBJ1-1; the D is unclear. This CDR3 has 13 amino acids. Per the germline V gene, CDR1 is MNHEY and CDR2 is SVGAGI. Between the trimmed V and J ends, which lost 8 bases and 4 bases, there was a span of 14 bases. In DNA, the CDR3 is TGTGCCAGCTTCCGTGGCCCGGGCACTGAAGCTTTCTTT. It translates to CASFRGPGTEAFF.

A word on this clone: Sequence at one end of the junction differs from germline and may be a read error. The chain carries TRBV7-2 and TRBJ2-3, with TRBD2 matching over 13 bases. The CDR3 has 13 residues. Germline CDR1 reads SGHTA; CDR2 reads FQGNSA. CDR3 protein: CASSSSPGLAGTF. DNA of the CDR3: TGTGCCAGCAGCTCCTCTCCGGGACTAGCGGGGACTTTT.

V and J are TRBV7-2 and TRBJ2-4, with D possibly matching TRBD1 (6 bases). Trimming stripped 5 bases from V and 0 bases from J, with 11 bases between. The length of the CDR3 is 15 residues. Germline-derived CDR1 and CDR2 are SGHTA and FQGNSA. This CDR3 reads CASSPGQLAKNIQYF. The CDR3 bases are TGTGCCAGCAGCCCCGGACAGCTAGCCAAAAACATTCAGTACTTC.

This sequence joins TRBV5-1 and TRBJ1-4; perhaps TRBD1 as D (5 bases). V shed 0 bases and J shed 3 bases, with 9 bases lying between them. This CDR3 contains 15 residues. Germline CDR1 SGHRS, CDR2 YFSETQ. The CDR3: CASSLDRPPNEKLFF. The CDR3 nucleotides read TGCGCCAGCAGCTTGGACAGGCCGCCTAATGAAAAACTGTTTTTT. Full variable domain (remainder filled in from reference TRBV5-1 and TRBJ1-4): KAGVTQTPRYLIKTRGQQVTLSCSPISGHRSVSWYQQTPGQGLQFLFEYFSETQRNKGNFPGRFSGRQFSNSRSEMNVSTLELGDSALYLCASSLDRPPNEKLFFGSGTQLSVL.

The chain links TRBV29-1 to TRBJ1-1; TRBD1 matches 9 bases. This CDR3 region has 14 residues. The trim removed 7 bases at V and 1 base at J, leaving 7 bases unmatched. The V gene's germline CDR1 is SQVTM and CDR2 ANQGSEA. CDR3 DNA: TGCAGCGCCCAGAGGGGACAGGGGAACACTGAAGCTTTCTTT. Protein: CSAQRGQGNTEAFF. Full variable domain (outside the CDR3, taken from reference TRBV29-1 and TRBJ1-1): SAVISQKPSRDICQRGTSLTIQCQVDSQVTMMFWYRQQPGQSLTLIATANQGSEATYESGFVIDKFPISRPNLTFSTLTVSNMSPEDSSIYLCSAQRGQGNTEAFFGQGTRLTVV.

The chain is built from TRBV4-3 and TRBJ1-5; D remains unclear. CDR3 length: 17 amino acids. Germline loops: CDR1 LGHNA, CDR2 YSLEER. Trimming removed 0 bases at V and 0 bases at J, with 12 bases between. The CDR3 bases are TGCGCCAGCAGCCAAGAAGACTCCCGTAGTAGCAATCAGCCCCAGCATTTT. Residues: CASSQEDSRSSNQPQHF.

The chain is built from TRBV7-9 and TRBJ2-5; 8 nucleotides line up with TRBD2. Trimming at V came to 5 bases and at J to 2 bases, leaving 7 bases not matched to a gene. This CDR3 comprises 15 residues. In germline, CDR1 is SEHNR, CDR2 FQNEAQ (reference sequence). This chain's CDR3 is CASSGLAGPQETQYF. The CDR3 DNA follows: TGTGCCAGCAGCGGGTTAGCGGGGCCTCAAGAGACCCAGTACTTC.

This clone has more than one count but fewer than ten. The chain combines TRBV5-4 with TRBJ1-1, with 9 bases matching TRBD1. The CDR3 length is 17 residues. CDR1 SGHNT and CDR2 YYREEE come from the germline V gene (reference sequence). Unmatched junction bases numbered 15, after V lost 4 bases and J lost 5 bases. The CDR3 DNA is TGTGCCAGCAGCGTGGATGGTGTACAGGGGGCGGGGACTGAAGCTTTCTTT. This encodes CASSVDGVQGAGTEAFF.

J is TRBJ1-2 and V is TRBV5-5; 7 bases are a match to TRBD1. Germline V lookup: CDR1 SGHKS, CDR2 YYEKEE (reference sequence). The CDR3 contains 15 residues. Trimming took 4 bases from V and 7 from J; bases not matched to a gene: 13. The CDR3 nucleotides are TGTGCCAGCAGCCCCGCGACAGGGCCGGGAAGTGGCTACACCTTC. Encoded protein: CASSPATGPGSGYTF.

The CDR3 DNA is TGTGCCAGCAGCTTCGAACTTGAAAAACTGTTTTTT. Translation: CASSFELEKLFF. The V and J genes are TRBV2 and TRBJ1-4; D remains unclear. Trimming stripped 6 bases from V and 7 bases from J, with 9 bases between. The CDR3 spans 12 residues. Germline CDR1 is SNHLY and CDR2 is FYNNEI.

V usage is TRBV9 and J usage is TRBJ2-1; 8 positions match TRBD2. The ends lost 0 bases at V and 5 bases at J; junction bases unmatched: 4. The germline V gene has CDR1 SGDLS and CDR2 YYNGEE. The length of the CDR3 is 15 residues. DNA for the CDR3: TGTGCCAGCAGCGTAGATGGGACTAGAAACAATGAGCAGTTCTTC. It is translated as CASSVDGTRNNEQFF.

The V call is TRBV2, the J call TRBJ2-7, with 11 bases fitting TRBD2. Germline trimming cut 0 bases from V and 3 bases from J; bases unmatched to any gene: 7. The CDR3 consists of 17 residues. Germline loops: CDR1 SNHLY, CDR2 FYNNEI. CDR3 in amino acids: CASSEALTGLAVYEQYF. Here the CDR3 DNA reads TGTGCCAGCAGTGAAGCGCTTACGGGACTAGCGGTCTACGAGCAGTACTTC.

V is TRBV19 and J is TRBJ2-5, with TRBD1 as a possible D gene (5 bases). Germline lookup yields CDR1 LNHDA and CDR2 SQIVND (reference sequence). The V gene lost 5 bases and the J gene lost 4 bases, with 17 bases spanning the gap. This CDR3 spans 15 amino acids. The CDR3 reads CASSPLGQGGETQYF. The CDR3, as DNA: TGTGCCAGTAGTCCTCTGGGGCAGGGCGGAGAGACCCAGTACTTC.

V gene TRBV28 combines with J gene TRBJ2-7; weak D call: TRBD2 (6 bases). The V end was cut by 4 bases, the J end by 3 bases, with 16 bases between. The CDR3 spans 15 residues. The germline gives CDR1 MDHEN, CDR2 SYDVKM. Here the CDR3 DNA reads TGTGCCAGCAGTTCGGGGGTCCTTACCCTCTACGAGCAGTACTTC. It specifies CASSSGVLTLYEQYF.

Written as DNA, the CDR3 is TGTGCCAGCAGCCAGCGGGGGAACACCGGGGAGCTGTTTTTT. Translated, it gives CASSQRGNTGELFF. The gene calls are TRBV9 and TRBJ2-2; TRBD2 aligns across 7 bases. Looked up from germline, CDR1 is SGDLS and CDR2 is YYNGEE. This CDR3 has 14 residues. V dropped 4 bases and J dropped 1; count of bases not matched to a gene: 1.

The V call is TRBV10-3, the J call TRBJ2-2; TRBD2 aligns across 8 bases. The CDR3 extends over 15 amino acids. Germline trimming cut 4 bases from V and 4 bases from J; bases unmatched to any gene: 5. Germline V lookup: CDR1 ENHRY, CDR2 SYGVKD. CDR3: CAISVGGLGTGELFF. In DNA, the CDR3 is TGTGCCATCAGTGTCGGGGGACTAGGCACCGGGGAGCTGTTTTTT.

The chain has TRBV19 and TRBJ1-4; tentatively, D is TRBD1 (6 bases). The V gene lost 7 bases and the J gene lost 0 bases, with 9 bases spanning the gap. This CDR3 comprises 14 residues. Per germline, CDR1 LNHDA and CDR2 SQIVND (reference sequence). DNA of the CDR3: TGTGCCAGTAAGGGACATGCAACTAATGAAAAACTGTTTTTT. Its protein is CASKGHATNEKLFF.

This chain joins TRBV21-1 and TRBJ1-6; the table's TRBD1 call for D was not verified on the DNA. TRBV21-1 has pseudogene status. There are 18 residues in the CDR3. The CDR3, as DNA: TGTGCCAGCAGCAAAGTAGGCCTGACAGCACGGGCTCTCTCACCCCTCCACTTT. This translates into CASSKVGLTARALSPLHF.

This clone was recorded only once. This sequence joins TRBV28 and TRBJ1-1; 7 bases are a match to TRBD1. J gave up 6 bases and V 2 bases, and 3 bases lay outside the gene matches. The CDR3 is made up of 13 amino acids. Per germline, CDR1 MDHEN and CDR2 SYDVKM. CDR3 amino acids: CASSLEGAAEAFF. The CDR3 nucleotides are TGTGCCAGCAGTTTAGAGGGGGCCGCTGAAGCTTTCTTT.

The rearrangement joins TRBV27 to TRBJ1-1; D possibly corresponds to TRBD1 (6 bases). V was clipped by 6 bases and J by 7 bases, with 18 bases between them. This CDR3 comprises 14 residues. Germline CDR1 and CDR2: MNHEY and SMNVEV (reference sequence). CDR3 bases: TGTGCCAGCAGGACACACAGGGACTACTATGAAGCTTTCTTT. Protein: CASRTHRDYYEAFF.

The chain couples TRBV3-1 (or the pseudogene TRBV3-2) to TRBJ2-1; possible D gene TRBD2, 5 bases. The CDR3 length is 15 residues. Germline V CDR1 and CDR2: LGHDT, YNNKEL (reference sequence). The germline V and J ends were trimmed by 3 bases and 0 bases, with 9 bases remaining between them. The CDR3 is CASSHGLGSYNEQFF. The CDR3 DNA follows: TGTGCCAGCAGCCACGGACTGGGCTCCTACAATGAGCAGTTCTTC.

The chain employs TRBV27 and TRBJ1-6, with TRBD1 matching over 9 bases. The length of the CDR3 is 14 residues. The germline V gene encodes CDR1 MNHEY and CDR2 SMNVEV (reference sequence). Trimming at V came to 6 bases and at J to 7 bases, leaving 4 bases not matched to a gene. The chain's CDR3 is CASSRTGENSPLHF. In nucleotides, the CDR3 is TGTGCCAGCAGCAGGACAGGGGAGAATTCACCCCTCCACTTT.

The V gene is TRBV6-5, the J gene TRBJ1-6, with TRBD1 matching 9 bases. There are 14 residues in the CDR3. The ends lost 6 bases at V and 9 bases at J; junction bases unmatched: 6. Germline lookup yields CDR1 MNHEY and CDR2 SVGAGI. The chain's CDR3 is CASRIPGQGSPLHF. The DNA of the CDR3 is TGTGCCAGCAGAATACCGGGACAGGGTTCACCCCTCCACTTT.

V and J are TRBV4-1 and TRBJ2-1; tentative D call: TRBD2 (5 bases). The CDR3 consists of 14 residues. The V gene's germline CDR1 is MGHRA and CDR2 YSYEKL. V dropped 1 base and J dropped 6 bases, with 10 bases sitting between them. The CDR3 reads CASSQVPSPNEQFF. CDR3 nucleotide sequence: TGCGCCAGCAGCCAAGTACCTAGCCCCAATGAGCAGTTCTTC.

V gene TRBV10-3 combines with J gene TRBJ2-3, with 8 bases matching TRBD2. Germline loops: CDR1 ENHRY, CDR2 SYGVKD. J gave up 0 bases and V 2 bases, and 4 bases lay outside the gene matches. The CDR3 runs 16 residues. The CDR3 is CAISEGRGVSTDTQYF. CDR3 bases: TGTGCCATCAGTGAGGGGCGGGGGGTTAGCACAGATACGCAGTATTTT.

The rearrangement links TRBV9 to TRBJ2-7; 11 bases fit TRBD1. J lost 2 bases, V lost 4 bases, and 8 bases had no gene match. CDR1 is SGDLS and CDR2 is YYNGEE in the germline V gene. The CDR3 length is 16 residues. CDR3 DNA: TGTGCCAGCAGCCCAACCGCGGGACAGGGGGCCTACGAGCAGTACTTC. Protein sequence: CASSPTAGQGAYEQYF. The variable domain in full, with the rest retrieved from reference TRBV9 and TRBJ2-7, is DSGVTQTPKHLITATGQRVTLRCSPRSGDLSVYWYQQSLDQGLQFLIQYYNGEERAKGNILERFSAQQFPDLHSELNLSSLELGDSALYFCASSPTAGQGAYEQYFGPGTRLTVT.

The V and J genes are TRBV5-1 and TRBJ1-5; 7 bases are a match to TRBD1. In germline, CDR1 is SGHRS, CDR2 YFSETQ. The CDR3 sequence is 14 residues long. Trimming at V came to 4 bases and at J to 4 bases, leaving 5 bases not matched to a gene. CDR3: CASSQGQENQPQHF. CDR3 nucleotides: TGCGCCAGCAGCCAAGGACAGGAGAATCAGCCCCAGCATTTT.